One sample yielded the 9 T cell receptor beta chains listed below, sequenced in a study of cytomegalovirus exposure and HLA in healthy donors. The PCR contained 60 Vbeta and 13 Jbeta primers. Assay: immunoSEQ multiplex PCR; the TCRdb copy retains only in-frame clones and omits some. In the table there are 150,000 to 200,000 clones, approximately 79% of which are singletons. Sequencing was carried out using PBMCs. The source is a human donor in good health.

This clone was recorded once. The chain employs TRBV5-1 and TRBJ2-3, with 9 bases lining up with TRBD1. This CDR3 is built from 14 residues. Germline lookup yields CDR1 SGHRS and CDR2 YFSETQ. The ends lost 4 bases at V and 10 bases at J; junction bases unmatched: 10. This chain's CDR3 is CASSPNPGQGSQYF. The DNA for the CDR3 is TGCGCCAGCAGCCCGAACCCGGGACAGGGTTCGCAGTATTTT. The complete variable domain, with remaining parts taken from reference TRBV5-1 and TRBJ2-3, reads KAGVTQTPRYLIKTRGQQVTLSCSPISGHRSVSWYQQTPGQGLQFLFEYFSETQRNKGNFPGRFSGRQFSNSRSEMNVSTLELGDSALYLCASSPNPGQGSQYFGPGTRLTVL.

The chain couples TRBV11-3 to TRBJ2-5; 9 bases map to TRBD2. The CDR3 totals 15 residues. Per the germline V gene, CDR1 is SGHNT and CDR2 is YENEEA. V shed 5 bases and J 4 bases; nucleotides not matched to a gene: 8. This CDR3 is CASSPRTSVGETQYF. CDR3 DNA sequence: TGTGCCAGCAGCCCGCGGACTAGCGTGGGAGAGACCCAGTACTTC.

Comments on this clone: The sample carries other DNA sequences with the same CDR3. V usage is TRBV6-1 and J usage is TRBJ1-2; the D gene is possibly TRBD1 (6 bases). Between the trimmed V and J ends, which lost 0 bases and 1 base, there was a span of 6 bases. Looked up from germline, CDR1 is MNHNS and CDR2 is SASEGT. This CDR3 region has 14 residues. The CDR3 loop reads CASSEAGGNYGYTF. The CDR3 region has the DNA TGTGCCAGCAGTGAAGCAGGGGGTAACTATGGCTACACCTTC.

The DNA of the CDR3 is TGTGCCACCAGCAGCAGAGGGAATAATGAAAAACTGTTTTTT. Amino acids: CATSSRGNNEKLFF. The chain recombines TRBV15 with TRBJ1-4; D is unclear. V lost 3 bases and J lost 4, with 9 bases in between. This CDR3 contains 14 residues. Per germline, CDR1 LNHNV and CDR2 YYDKDF (reference sequence).

This clone has a single count. The CDR3 spells CASSLGVGGVQATNEKLFF. The CDR3 DNA reads TGTGCCAGCAGCTTAGGTGTAGGGGGCGTCCAGGCAACTAATGAAAAACTGTTTTTT. The genes are TRBV7-9 and TRBJ1-4; 7 bases agree with TRBD1. Trimming removed 1 base from V and 0 bases from J; junction bases left unmatched: 11. Germline CDR1 is SEHNR and CDR2 is FQNEAQ (reference sequence). CDR3 length equals 19 residues.

This clone was observed once. The rearrangement uses TRBV5-4 and TRBJ2-1, with D perhaps TRBD2 (7 bases). V lost 4 bases to trimming and J lost 7 bases, with 18 bases between them. Germline V gene sequence: CDR1 SGHNT, CDR2 YYREEE (reference sequence). The CDR3 is 15 residues long. CDR3 region: CASSGYGGAYNEQFF. The CDR3 nucleotides read TGTGCCAGCAGCGGTTATGGGGGGGCTTATAATGAGCAGTTCTTC.

J is TRBJ1-2 and V is TRBV5-4; TRBD1 aligns across 7 bases. The germline CDR1 and CDR2 sequences are SGHNT and YYREEE (reference sequence). With V trimmed by 0 bases and J by 8 bases, 7 bases remained unmatched. The CDR3 has 14 residues. DNA of the CDR3: TGTGCCAGCAGCTTGGCGGACAGGCCTAACGGCTACACCTTC. Translated: CASSLADRPNGYTF.

The rearrangement joins TRBV7-2 to TRBJ2-7; D is ambiguous. V was clipped by 5 bases and J by 2 bases, with 10 bases between them. CDR1 is SGHTA and CDR2 is FQGNSA in the germline V gene. CDR3 size: 13 residues. The CDR3 region is CASSPDSAYEQYF. CDR3 nucleotide sequence: TGTGCCAGCAGCCCCGACTCTGCCTACGAGCAGTACTTC.

V is TRBV4-3 and J is TRBJ2-3; no definite D call. CDR3 length: 15 amino acids. Germline values: CDR1 LGHNA, CDR2 YSLEER. V shed 0 bases and J shed 0 bases, with 7 bases lying between them. This chain's CDR3 is CASSQDFGSTDTQYF. CDR3 DNA sequence: TGCGCCAGCAGCCAAGACTTCGGTAGCACAGATACGCAGTATTTT.